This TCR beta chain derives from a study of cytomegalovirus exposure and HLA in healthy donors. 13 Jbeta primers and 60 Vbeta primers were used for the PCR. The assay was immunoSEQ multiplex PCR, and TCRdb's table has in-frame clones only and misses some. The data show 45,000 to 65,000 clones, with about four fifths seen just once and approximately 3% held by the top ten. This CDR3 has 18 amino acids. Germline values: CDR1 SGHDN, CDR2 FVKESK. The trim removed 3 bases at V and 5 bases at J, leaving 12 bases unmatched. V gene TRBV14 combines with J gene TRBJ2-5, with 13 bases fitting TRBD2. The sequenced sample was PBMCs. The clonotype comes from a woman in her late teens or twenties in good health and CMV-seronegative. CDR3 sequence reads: CASSHRAGLAGRRETQYF. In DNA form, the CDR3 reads TGTGCCAGCAGCCATCGGGCGGGACTAGCGGGACGGAGGGAGACCCAGTACTTC.